This T cell receptor beta chain was sequenced during a study of T cells in Graves' hyperthyroidism and ophthalmopathy. Findings and caveats of the study: Ophthalmopathy cases were set apart from stable hyperthyroidism by a 13 V-J model.

This clonotype has ten or more counts. What it binds is not known. TCR beta CDR3 sequences were amplified from RNA transcripts. A first-round RT-PCR of the TCR CDR3 used the HTBI primer set. TCRdb recomputed calls from the multiplex PCR reads with MiXCR, one row per CDR3 protein. Altogether roughly 260,000 distinct CDR3 sequences are present, just over 14% being singletons, with the ten largest covering roughly 15%. Trimming pared 1 base from V and 4 bases from J, leaving 8 bases between. The CDR3 sequence is 13 residues long. Looked up from germline, CDR1 is SGHAT and CDR2 is FQDESV (reference sequence). From 8.5 to 10 ml of fresh peripheral blood, PBMCs were isolated.

The sequence came from a middle-aged woman with Graves' hyperthyroidism that later progressed to Graves' ophthalmopathy. V usage is TRBV11-1 and J usage is TRBJ2-7; D unclear. Sequencing was performed on blood. CDR3 protein: CASSLGGRYEQYF. CDR3 nucleotides: TGTGCCAGCAGCTTAGGCGGAAGATACGAGCAGTACTTC.